Each of the 20 T cell receptor beta chains below was sequenced from the same sample in a study of persistence of HIV-infected CD4 T cells. An overlapping HIV-1 Gag peptide pool stimulated these cells at approximately 0.91 ug/peptide/mL. CD4+ T cells upregulating both CD40 ligand and CD69 were sorted as responding cells. These receptors lack a known antigen. The immunoSEQ assay was version 4, run in survey mode. Method: immunoSEQ multiplex PCR; TCRdb's copy keeps in-frame clones and lacks some. The sample holds under 40,000 clones, 70% seen once. Here the sequenced sample was CD4+ T cells sorted from PBMCs after roughly 19-hour stimulation, taken from a patient who received antiretroviral therapy. These receptor sequences come from an adult man with HIV who was CMV-seropositive.

This clone was found a few times. This chain connects TRBV4-1 to TRBJ2-4; the D gene is possibly TRBD1 (6 bases). Per germline, CDR1 MGHRA and CDR2 YSYEKL. The CDR3 sequence is 16 residues long. V lost 1 base and J 1 base, leaving 11 bases between the germline ends. The CDR3 DNA sequence: TGCGCCAGCAGCCAAGTGGGGCAGGGGGCCAAAAACATTCAGTACTTC. This sequence encodes CASSQVGQGAKNIQYF.

This chain connects TRBV27 to TRBJ1-1; the D gene is possibly TRBD1 (6 bases). Trimming left V 8 bases short and J 8 bases short, with 21 bases between. The germline V gene encodes CDR1 MNHEY and CDR2 SMNVEV (reference sequence). CDR3 length: 14 amino acids. CDR3 in amino acids: CASFFPGPGQEAFF. Here the CDR3 DNA reads TGTGCCAGCTTTTTTCCTGGACCGGGACAAGAAGCTTTCTTT.

V gene TRBV29-1 combines with J gene TRBJ1-2; possible D gene TRBD1, 5 bases. Germline V gene data show CDR1 as SQVTM and CDR2 as ANQGSEA. Deletions cut 0 bases from V and 0 bases from J, with 8 bases between. The CDR3 has 14 residues. Here the CDR3 DNA reads TGCAGCGTTGAAGAGGGGGGGACTAACTATGGCTACACCTTC. Amino acid sequence: CSVEEGGTNYGYTF. The variable domain in full, completed from reference TRBV29-1 and TRBJ1-2, reads SAVISQKPSRDICQRGTSLTIQCQVDSQVTMMFWYRQQPGQSLTLIATANQGSEATYESGFVIDKFPISRPNLTFSTLTVSNMSPEDSSIYLCSVEEGGTNYGYTFGSGTRLTVV.

The chain combines TRBV24-1 with TRBJ1-2, with TRBD1 as a possible D gene (5 bases). V lost 7 bases and J lost 0, with 8 bases in between. The CDR3 is 13 residues long. Per germline, CDR1 KGHDR and CDR2 SFDVKD. CDR3 sequence: CATRGDSNYGYTF. The CDR3 nucleotides are TGTGCCACCAGAGGGGACTCTAACTATGGCTACACCTTC.

The CDR3 sequence is CASSLGQGPQETQYF. Here the CDR3 DNA reads TGCGCCAGCAGCTTGGGACAGGGGCCTCAAGAGACCCAGTACTTC. V is TRBV5-1 and J is TRBJ2-5; 8 bases line up with TRBD1. V lost 0 bases, J lost 2 bases, and 3 bases stayed unmatched. CDR1 is SGHRS and CDR2 is YFSETQ in the germline V gene. This CDR3 has 15 residues.

The chain couples TRBV24-1 to TRBJ1-2; 8 bases match TRBD1. CDR1 and CDR2 from the germline V gene are KGHDR and SFDVKD. The CDR3 contains 11 residues. With 11 bases clipped from V and 8 bases from J, the junction kept 6 bases outside the gene matches. CDR3 protein: CAIGTGEGYTF. The CDR3 DNA reads TGTGCCATAGGGACAGGTGAAGGCTACACCTTC.

The J gene is TRBJ2-1, the V gene TRBV4-1; TRBD2 aligns across 11 bases. The germline gives CDR1 MGHRA, CDR2 YSYEKL. The CDR3 is 14 amino acids. J was trimmed by 8 bases and V by 7 bases; bases with no gene match: 7. CDR3 protein: CASTPSGGIYEQFF. The CDR3 DNA reads as TGCGCCAGCACCCCTAGCGGGGGGATCTATGAGCAGTTCTTC.

V is TRBV27 and J is TRBJ1-5; maybe TRBD1 (5 bases). The germline V gene encodes CDR1 MNHEY and CDR2 SMNVEV (reference sequence). CDR3 length: 14 residues. Deletions cut 3 bases from V and 5 bases from J, with 11 bases between. The CDR3 sequence: CASSFSGLDQPQHF. The CDR3 coding sequence is TGTGCCAGCAGTTTCTCAGGGTTGGATCAGCCCCAGCATTTT.

This clone has only a few counts. V gene TRBV2 combines with J gene TRBJ1-5, with 7 bases identical to TRBD1. Per germline, CDR1 SNHLY and CDR2 FYNNEI. The CDR3 length is 14 residues. The J segment lost 6 bases and the V segment lost 7 bases, leaving 9 bases of the junction unmatched. For the CDR3, the DNA is TGTGCCAGCACGGGTGGACAGGCCGGTCAGCCCCAGCATTTT. Translating gives CASTGGQAGQPQHF.

This chain links TRBV28 with TRBJ1-1; D is perhaps TRBD1 (6 bases). Trimming stripped 6 bases from V and 4 bases from J, with 18 bases between. In germline, CDR1 is MDHEN, CDR2 SYDVKM. This CDR3 has 15 residues. The CDR3 DNA follows: TGTGCCAGCAGCACTTCGGGGGCGACGAGCACTGAAGCTTTCTTT. This codes for CASSTSGATSTEAFF.

This clone was counted between two and nine times. The chain links TRBV3-1 (or the pseudogene TRBV3-2) to TRBJ2-2; the D call may be TRBD1 or TRBD2 (6 bases each). V gave up 4 bases and J gave up 4 bases, with 10 bases separating them. This CDR3 contains 14 residues. The germline V gene has CDR1 LGHDT and CDR2 YNNKEL (reference sequence). As DNA, the CDR3 is TGTGCCAGCAGCCTTGGGGGGCTCACCGGGGAGCTGTTTTTT. This gives the protein CASSLGGLTGELFF.

The rearrangement uses TRBV19 and TRBJ2-4; 12 nucleotides line up with TRBD2. Trimming removed 6 bases from V and 3 bases from J; junction bases left unmatched: 9. The length of the CDR3 is 17 residues. Germline-derived CDR1 and CDR2 are LNHDA and SQIVND (reference sequence). The chain's CDR3 is CASRSSGGAEDKNIQYF. The CDR3 coding sequence is TGTGCCAGTAGATCTAGCGGGGGGGCCGAGGACAAAAACATTCAGTACTTC.

This chain connects TRBV18 to TRBJ2-6, with D perhaps TRBD1 (6 bases). There are 18 residues in the CDR3. Per the germline V gene, CDR1 is KGHSH and CDR2 is LQKENI. V was shortened by 5 bases and J by 0 bases, with 17 bases between the two germline ends. The CDR3, as DNA: TGTGCCAGCTCAGTTGACAGGCTTACCCTCTCTGGGGCCAACGTCCTGACTTTC. This encodes CASSVDRLTLSGANVLTF.

A single count supports this clone. The chain recombines TRBV11-2 with TRBJ1-6, with D possibly TRBD1 on 6 matching bases. Germline V CDR1 and CDR2: SGHAT, FQNNGV. V was clipped by 1 base and J by 15 bases, with 10 bases between them. This CDR3 is 12 amino acids long. CDR3 DNA: TGTGCCAGCAGCTTAGCGGGGGGCCACCTCCACTTT. Translated, it gives CASSLAGGHLHF.

The table lists this clone with a few counts. V gene TRBV2 combines with J gene TRBJ2-1; the D gene is possibly TRBD1 (5 bases). From germline, CDR1 is SNHLY and CDR2 FYNNEI. This CDR3 spans 12 amino acids. The V and J ends lost 8 bases and 7 bases respectively, with 12 bases between them. CDR3 sequence: CASSLGENEQFF. The CDR3, as DNA: TGTGCCAGCTCCTTAGGGGAAAATGAGCAGTTCTTC.

The V and J genes are TRBV6-1 and TRBJ2-3; 7 bases match TRBD2. J was trimmed by 2 bases and V by 3 bases; bases with no gene match: 5. From germline, CDR1 is MNHNS and CDR2 SASEGT. CDR3 length: 15 residues. The chain's CDR3 is CASSDGAGITDTQYF. DNA of the CDR3: TGTGCCAGCAGTGATGGAGCGGGGATCACAGATACGCAGTATTTT.

The V call is TRBV5-1, the J call TRBJ1-6; 7 nucleotides match TRBD1. J was trimmed by 7 bases and V by 0 bases; bases with no gene match: 19. From germline, CDR1 is SGHRS and CDR2 YFSETQ. This CDR3 has 20 amino acids. This CDR3 reads CASSLGRLLQGYGTNSPLHF. CDR3 nucleotide sequence: TGCGCCAGCAGCTTGGGACGATTACTACAGGGGTACGGGACAAATTCACCCCTCCACTTT.

This CDR3 reads CASSLGQIQPQHF. The CDR3 bases are TGTGCCAGCAGCCTTGGACAGATTCAGCCCCAGCATTTT. V and J are TRBV5-8 and TRBJ1-5, with D tentatively TRBD1 (6 bases). CDR3 length equals 13 residues. V lost 4 bases and J lost 6, with 11 bases in between. Looked up from germline, CDR1 is SGHTS and CDR2 is YDEGEE.

The V call is TRBV28, the J call TRBJ2-5, with 10 positions matching TRBD2. Germline lookup yields CDR1 MDHEN and CDR2 SYDVKM. V dropped 4 bases and J dropped 5; count of bases not matched to a gene: 7. The CDR3 has 15 residues. CDR3 in DNA: TGTGCCAGCAGTTACCCACAGCGGGGGGGGGAGACCCAGTACTTC. Its translation is CASSYPQRGGETQYF.

The rearrangement joins TRBV11-2 to TRBJ1-6; 7 bases match TRBD1. This CDR3 is built from 18 residues. The V segment lost 0 bases and the J segment 7 bases; nucleotides outside the gene matches: 12. Germline CDR1 SGHAT, CDR2 FQNNGV. This CDR3 is CASSLEGRGSAINSPLHF. In nucleotides, the CDR3 is TGTGCCAGCAGCTTAGAGGGCAGGGGGTCGGCAATAAATTCACCCCTCCACTTT.